This section outlines one T cell receptor beta chain sequence together with its context. Measured with immunoSEQ multiplex PCR; TCRdb has only the in-frame clones, and not every one. The sample consists of just over 40,000 clones, 80% to 90% of them appearing once. The data are from a study of OX40 agonist ivuxolimab in advanced cancers. Study in general: At around 83% male, the cohort had a mean age of approximately 60 years, ranging from about 20 to 80.

Exclusion applied to patients with autoimmune disease history or systemic immunosuppression. This sequence originates from an adult with an advanced solid tumor such as melanoma, head and neck, liver or kidney cancer. The specimen was CD4+ or CD8+ T cells sorted from blood, collected in a trial of the OX40 agonist ivuxolimab.

The CDR3 DNA reads as TGTGCCAGCAGCTTAGAACCCGGGAGGGCAAATGAAAAACTGTTTTTT. Protein sequence: CASSLEPGRANEKLFF. V usage is TRBV7-8 and J usage is TRBJ1-4; D remains ambiguous. The germline V and J ends were trimmed by 1 base and 5 bases, with 14 bases remaining between them. CDR3 length: 16 residues. In germline, CDR1 is SGHVS, CDR2 FQNEAQ.